This T cell receptor beta chain comes out of a study of T cell repertoires in cytomegalovirus infection. Study details: Recently described HLA-C-restricted plus well-studied HLA-B-restricted CMV epitopes were used. CMV infection together with matching HLA type was indicated by public TCR beta signatures. Study-wide results and limits: CMV-specific TCR beta clonotypes restricted by HLA-C dominated the ex vivo response. Summed public TCR beta family frequency identified CMV carriers bearing the relevant HLA.

V was pared by 5 bases and J by 4 bases, with 11 bases between. Germline assignment: CDR1 SEHNR and CDR2 FQNEAQ (reference sequence). CDR3 length: 13 residues. TCRdb re-analysed the reads in MiXCR, keeping a single row per CDR3 protein. The sample shows 650,000 to 900,000 distinct CDR3 sequences, approximately 29% of them seen only once. This clonotype was found a few times. What it binds is unknown. The clonotype was recovered from a human donor in good health (CMV status not recorded). Some clones in this sample may be carry-over from other donors' samples. This sample comprised cultured CD8+ T cells from PBMCs, obtained from culture after CMV antigen stimulation. V and J are TRBV7-9 and TRBJ1-1; D call uncertain. CDR3 DNA sequence: TGTGCCAGCAGCACCTCGTACGGCACTGAAGCTTTCTTT. Encoded protein: CASSTSYGTEAFF.